The next 30 T cell receptor beta chains were all read from a single sample in a study of control samples from healthy donors and cancer patients. Produced via immunoSEQ multiplex PCR; TCRdb's table is partial and in-frame only. The sample lists 100,000 to 150,000 clones, roughly 90% occurring once. The sequenced sample was blood. The receptor set was obtained from a woman between 50 and 59 years old in good health.

The chain joins TRBV15 to TRBJ2-6; 8 nucleotides match TRBD1. Germline assignment: CDR1 LNHNV and CDR2 YYDKDF (reference sequence). V lost 3 bases and J lost 0; bases outside the gene matches: 7. The CDR3 sequence is 18 residues long. The CDR3 DNA reads as TGTGCCACCAGCAGTGGGGACAGGTTGAGCTCTGGGGCCAACGTCCTGACTTTC. It codes for CATSSGDRLSSGANVLTF.

This sequence joins TRBV5-1 and TRBJ1-1, with 7 positions matching TRBD1. Germline-derived CDR1 and CDR2 are SGHRS and YFSETQ. Trimming cost V 0 bases and J 4 bases; bases outside gene matches: 12. The CDR3 runs to 17 residues. CDR3 residues: CASSLADRDVWGTEAFF. The CDR3 DNA reads as TGCGCCAGCAGCTTGGCAGACAGGGATGTCTGGGGCACTGAAGCTTTCTTT.

This sequence joins TRBV27 and TRBJ2-2; a weak D match, TRBD2 (6 bases). V was cut by 4 bases and J by 5 bases, with 14 bases left in between. The germline CDR1 and CDR2 sequences are MNHEY and SMNVEV (reference sequence). The CDR3 covers 15 residues. CDR3 protein: CASSSRGLHTGELFF. CDR3 sequence (DNA): TGTGCCAGCAGTTCAAGGGGACTCCATACCGGGGAGCTGTTTTTT.

This clone was seen a handful of times. The genes are TRBV5-4 and TRBJ2-7, with 7 nucleotides matching TRBD1. The CDR3 runs 15 residues. Germline V CDR1 and CDR2: SGHNT, YYREEE (reference sequence). Germline trimming cut 0 bases from V and 5 bases from J; bases unmatched to any gene: 8. This chain's CDR3 is CASSLVVGGPHEQYF. For the CDR3, the DNA is TGTGCCAGCAGCTTGGTTGTAGGGGGCCCCCACGAGCAGTACTTC.

The chain combines TRBV19 with TRBJ2-1; TRBD2 aligns across 10 bases. In germline, CDR1 is LNHDA, CDR2 SQIVND (reference sequence). The trim removed 7 bases at V and 5 bases at J, leaving 8 bases unmatched. The CDR3 extends over 15 amino acids. CDR3 DNA sequence: TGTGCCAGTACTAGCGGGAGTAGTTATGACAATGAGCAGTTCTTC. The encoded protein is CASTSGSSYDNEQFF.

V gene TRBV5-1 combines with J gene TRBJ1-1, with D unresolved. This CDR3 comprises 13 residues. Germline V gene lookup returns CDR1 SGHRS and CDR2 YFSETQ. V dropped 4 bases and J dropped 1 base, with 8 bases sitting between them. This chain's CDR3 is CASSTGWNTEAFF. The CDR3 coding sequence is TGCGCCAGCAGCACCGGGTGGAACACTGAAGCTTTCTTT. Variable domain in full (rest from reference TRBV5-1 and TRBJ1-1): KAGVTQTPRYLIKTRGQQVTLSCSPISGHRSVSWYQQTPGQGLQFLFEYFSETQRNKGNFPGRFSGRQFSNSRSEMNVSTLELGDSALYLCASSTGWNTEAFFGQGTRLTVV.

This clone showed up just a few times. The chain carries TRBV11-1 and TRBJ2-7; 8 bases align to TRBD2. J lost 2 bases, V lost 5 bases, and 5 bases had no gene match. From germline, CDR1 is SGHAT and CDR2 FQDESV (reference sequence). This CDR3 spans 14 amino acids. CDR3 sequence reads: CASSGGLGTYEQYF. CDR3 DNA sequence: TGTGCCAGCAGCGGGGGACTAGGGACCTACGAGCAGTACTTC. Using reference TRBV11-1 and TRBJ2-7 for the parts outside the CDR3, the full variable domain is EAEVAQSPRYKITEKSQAVAFWCDPISGHATLYWYRQILGQGPELLVQFQDESVVDDSQLPKDRFSAERLKGVDSTLKIQPAELGDSAMYLCASSGGLGTYEQYFGPGTRLTVT.

CDR3 sequence: CASSRSLNTEAFF. The CDR3 DNA reads TGTGCCAGCAGCAGGAGTCTGAACACTGAAGCTTTCTTT. The J gene is TRBJ1-1, the V gene TRBV6-5; D remains unclear. V lost 6 bases to trimming and J lost 0 bases, with 8 bases between them. Looked up from germline, CDR1 is MNHEY and CDR2 is SVGAGI. This CDR3 region has 13 residues.

The chain is built from TRBV14 and TRBJ1-1; tentative D call: TRBD1 (5 bases). Germline loops: CDR1 SGHDN, CDR2 FVKESK. This CDR3 region has 14 residues. The ends were cut back, 3 bases at V and 11 bases at J, with 19 bases in the middle. The CDR3 DNA follows: TGTGCCAGCAGCCAGGCGACAGTGGCGGGTTCGGCTTTCTTT. This gives the protein CASSQATVAGSAFF.

This chain uses TRBV12-3 or TRBV12-4 with TRBJ1-1; D is unresolved. The CDR3 has 13 amino acids. The V and J ends lost 3 bases and 4 bases respectively, with 9 bases between them. CDR3 in DNA: TGTGCCAGCAGTTTTATGGGGTCCACTGAAGCTTTCTTT. It encodes CASSFMGSTEAFF.

Notes on this clone: This specimen includes other DNA sequences encoding the same CDR3. This chain links TRBV9 with TRBJ1-1; D is ambiguous. The ends were cut back, 0 bases at V and 0 bases at J, with 3 bases in the middle. This CDR3 has 13 amino acids. Germline V gene lookup returns CDR1 SGDLS and CDR2 YYNGEE. The CDR3 protein is CASSVAVNTEAFF. The CDR3 DNA follows: TGTGCCAGCAGCGTAGCAGTGAACACTGAAGCTTTCTTT.

J is TRBJ1-4 and V is TRBV14; D gene ambiguous. Trimming removed 0 bases at V and 3 bases at J, with 11 bases between. The CDR3 loop spans 16 amino acids. The germline V gene encodes CDR1 SGHDN and CDR2 FVKESK. The CDR3 sequence is CASSQDRGQANEKLFF. CDR3 sequence (DNA): TGTGCCAGCAGCCAAGATAGAGGGCAGGCTAATGAAAAACTGTTTTTT.

This clone was detected only a few times. V is TRBV7-9 and J is TRBJ1-2; no reliable D call. V dropped 8 bases and J dropped 5 bases, with 12 bases sitting between them. In germline, CDR1 is SEHNR, CDR2 FQNEAQ (reference sequence). This CDR3 spans 12 amino acids. In DNA, the CDR3 is TGTGCCAGCGAAAGAGGTCGGTATGGCTACACCTTC. Translating gives CASERGRYGYTF.

This clone has a handful of counts. The V gene is TRBV19, the J gene TRBJ1-2, with D tentatively TRBD1 (6 bases). Germline loops: CDR1 LNHDA, CDR2 SQIVND (reference sequence). V was cut by 6 bases and J by 2 bases, with 16 bases left in between. The CDR3 consists of 15 residues. The CDR3 is CASRDSHLSNYGYTF. The CDR3 nucleotides are TGTGCCAGTAGGGACAGCCACTTATCCAACTATGGCTACACCTTC. The complete variable domain, with remaining parts taken from reference TRBV19 and TRBJ1-2, reads DGGITQSPKYLFRKEGQNVTLSCEQNLNHDAMYWYRQDPGQGLRLIYYSQIVNDFQKGDIAEGYSVSREKKESFPLTVTSAQKNPTAFYLCASRDSHLSNYGYTFGSGTRLTVV.

The chain uses TRBV2 and TRBJ1-1; 10 positions match TRBD1. With 6 bases clipped from V and 1 base from J, the junction kept 2 bases outside the gene matches. Germline CDR1 SNHLY, CDR2 FYNNEI. There are 14 residues in the CDR3. CDR3 in DNA: TGTGCCAGCAGGGACAGGGGGTCGAACACTGAAGCTTTCTTT. It codes for CASRDRGSNTEAFF.

The genes are TRBV9 and TRBJ2-2; either TRBD1 or TRBD2 may supply D (5 bases each). The V and J ends lost 3 bases and 0 bases respectively, with 15 bases between them. The CDR3 contains 17 residues. Per the germline V gene, CDR1 is SGDLS and CDR2 is YYNGEE. The CDR3 DNA reads as TGTGCCAGCAGCGGCTTTCCCGGGGCCCCGAACACCGGGGAGCTGTTTTTT. The encoded protein is CASSGFPGAPNTGELFF.

The CDR3: CATIGQGGTEAFF. DNA of the CDR3: TGTGCCACCATAGGACAGGGAGGCACTGAAGCTTTCTTT. The gene calls are TRBV30 and TRBJ1-1; TRBD1 agrees at 8 bases. CDR1 is GTSNPN and CDR2 is SVGIG in the germline V gene (reference sequence). The CDR3 length is 13 residues. The J segment lost 4 bases and the V segment lost 8 bases, leaving 9 bases of the junction unmatched.

The genes are TRBV5-1 and TRBJ2-5; no clear D gene. The CDR3 has 15 residues. Trimming shortened V by 4 bases and J by 1 base, and 14 bases separated the two germline ends. In germline, CDR1 is SGHRS, CDR2 YFSETQ. The CDR3 DNA sequence: TGCGCCAGCAGCCTCGGTGGGCTACCCCAAGAGACCCAGTACTTC. It codes for CASSLGGLPQETQYF.

V gene TRBV18 combines with J gene TRBJ1-5, with 8 bases fitting TRBD1. The trim removed 3 bases at V and 5 bases at J, leaving 6 bases unmatched. This CDR3 has 15 amino acids. CDR1 is KGHSH, CDR2 LQKENI, per germline. The CDR3 loop is CASSPGTGYYQPQHF. CDR3 nucleotides: TGTGCCAGCTCACCCGGGACAGGTTATTATCAGCCCCAGCATTTT.

V gene TRBV2 combines with J gene TRBJ2-1, with D maybe TRBD1 (6 bases). V was trimmed by 7 bases and J by 6 bases, leaving 10 bases between them. Germline assignment: CDR1 SNHLY and CDR2 FYNNEI. The CDR3 runs 12 residues. CDR3 amino acids: CASTGQSNEQFF. In nucleotides, the CDR3 is TGTGCCAGCACAGGACAGTCCAATGAGCAGTTCTTC.

This clone was picked up one time. The chain is built from TRBV14 and TRBJ2-3; D possibly matches TRBD1 or TRBD2 (6 bases each). Germline assignment: CDR1 SGHDN and CDR2 FVKESK. V was trimmed by 0 bases and J by 3 bases, leaving 13 bases between them. The CDR3 is made up of 16 amino acids. The CDR3 sequence is CASSQETGRWTDTQYF. In DNA form, the CDR3 reads TGTGCCAGCAGCCAAGAAACAGGGAGGTGGACAGATACGCAGTATTTT. Full variable domain (rest looked up from reference TRBV14 and TRBJ2-3): EAGVTQFPSHSVIEKGQTVTLRCDPISGHDNLYWYRRVMGKEIKFLLHFVKESKQDESGMPNNRFLAERTGGTYSTLKVQPAELEDSGVYFCASSQETGRWTDTQYFGPGTRLTVL.

The V and J genes are TRBV7-2 and TRBJ1-4; D unresolved. The germline CDR1 and CDR2 sequences are SGHTA and FQGNSA. Trimming pared 5 bases from V and 2 bases from J, leaving 9 bases between. The CDR3 has 14 residues. The CDR3 is CASSPTPTNEKLFF. The CDR3 DNA reads TGTGCCAGCAGCCCTACACCGACTAATGAAAAACTGTTTTTT.

This rearrangement joins TRBV2 to TRBJ1-1; D is unclear. V lost 8 bases and J lost 4, with 20 bases in between. The length of the CDR3 is 15 residues. From germline, CDR1 is SNHLY and CDR2 FYNNEI. The CDR3 is CASELTPGLITEAFF. The CDR3 region has the DNA TGTGCCAGCGAGCTTACCCCTGGACTTATCACTGAAGCTTTCTTT.

The chain couples TRBV6-4 to TRBJ2-3; 8 positions match TRBD1. The CDR3 is made up of 13 amino acids. J lost 2 bases, V lost 8 bases, and 3 bases had no gene match. Germline V gene sequence: CDR1 MRHNA, CDR2 SNTAGT. CDR3 DNA sequence: TGTGCCAGCGGGACAGGTCACACAGATACGCAGTATTTT. Amino acids: CASGTGHTDTQYF.

V and J are TRBV5-1 and TRBJ2-7, with TRBD2 matching 9 bases. The length of the CDR3 is 14 residues. Germline CDR1 reads SGHRS; CDR2 reads YFSETQ. Losses at the gene ends were 0 bases for V and 3 bases for J; bases not matched to a gene: 1. CDR3 coding DNA: TGCGCCAGCAGCTTGGCACTAGCGGGCTACGAGCAGTACTTC. Protein product: CASSLALAGYEQYF.

V is TRBV11-2 and J is TRBJ2-7, with D possibly TRBD2 on 6 matching bases. The V gene's germline CDR1 is SGHAT and CDR2 FQNNGV. Trimming removed 6 bases at V and 5 bases at J, with 20 bases between. The CDR3 is 15 amino acids. DNA of the CDR3: TGTGCCAGCAGAGTGACTTGGAGGGAGCCTCACGAGCAGTACTTC. Residues: CASRVTWREPHEQYF.

The V gene is TRBV6-5, the J gene TRBJ2-7; TRBD2 aligns across 9 bases. Trimming at V came to 9 bases and at J to 1 base, leaving 10 bases not matched to a gene. Germline CDR1 reads MNHEY; CDR2 reads SVGAGI. The CDR3 length is 15 residues. The DNA of the CDR3 is TGTGCCAGTACCCAAGCGGGAGGAGGGTCCTACGAGCAGTACTTC. Its translation is CASTQAGGGSYEQYF.

The chain combines TRBV6-6 with TRBJ2-6, with D uncertain. V lost 6 bases to trimming and J lost 2 bases, with 8 bases between them. CDR3 length: 14 residues. Per germline, CDR1 MNHNY and CDR2 SVGAGI (reference sequence). The CDR3 is CASSPEAGANVLTF. DNA of the CDR3: TGTGCCAGCAGCCCCGAGGCTGGGGCCAACGTCCTGACTTTC.

CDR3 amino acids: CASSVDSRPFYGYTF. The CDR3 nucleotides are TGTGCCAGCAGCGTAGACAGCAGGCCCTTCTATGGCTACACCTTC. This chain joins TRBV9 and TRBJ1-2, with D unclear. The CDR3 loop spans 15 amino acids. Germline values: CDR1 SGDLS, CDR2 YYNGEE. V was clipped by 0 bases and J by 4 bases, with 13 bases between them.

The rearrangement links TRBV14 to TRBJ2-5; weak D call: TRBD2 (7 bases). The germline V gene encodes CDR1 SGHDN and CDR2 FVKESK. CDR3 size: 15 residues. The germline V and J ends were trimmed by 3 bases and 5 bases, with 16 bases remaining between them. For the CDR3, the DNA is TGTGCCAGCAGCCACGTCAGGGGCGGGGGTGAGACCCAGTACTTC. The encoded protein is CASSHVRGGGETQYF.